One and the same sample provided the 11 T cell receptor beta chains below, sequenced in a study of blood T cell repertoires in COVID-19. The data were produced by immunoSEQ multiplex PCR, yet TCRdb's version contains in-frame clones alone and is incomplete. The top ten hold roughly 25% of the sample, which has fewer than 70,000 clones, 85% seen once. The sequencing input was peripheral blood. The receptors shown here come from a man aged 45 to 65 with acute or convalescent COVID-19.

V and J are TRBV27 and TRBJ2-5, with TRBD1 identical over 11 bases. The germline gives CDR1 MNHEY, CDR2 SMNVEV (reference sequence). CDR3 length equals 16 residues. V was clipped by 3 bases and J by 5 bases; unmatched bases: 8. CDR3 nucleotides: TGTGCCAGCAGTTTCTCCGGACAGGGGGCGGGTGAGACCCAGTACTTC. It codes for CASSFSGQGAGETQYF.

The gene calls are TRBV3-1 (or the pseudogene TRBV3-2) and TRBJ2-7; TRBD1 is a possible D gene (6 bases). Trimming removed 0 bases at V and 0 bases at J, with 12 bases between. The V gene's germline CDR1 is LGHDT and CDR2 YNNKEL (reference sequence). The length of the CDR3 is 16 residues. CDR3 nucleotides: TGTGCCAGCAGCCAAGATTCAGGGGTTCCCTCCTACGAGCAGTACTTC. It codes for CASSQDSGVPSYEQYF.

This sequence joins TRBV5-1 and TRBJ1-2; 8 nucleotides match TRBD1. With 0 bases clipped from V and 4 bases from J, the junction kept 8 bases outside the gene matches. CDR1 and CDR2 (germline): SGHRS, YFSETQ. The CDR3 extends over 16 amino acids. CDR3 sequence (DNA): TGCGCCAGCAGCTTGGAGACAGGGGAGGGATCCTATGGCTACACCTTC. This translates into CASSLETGEGSYGYTF.

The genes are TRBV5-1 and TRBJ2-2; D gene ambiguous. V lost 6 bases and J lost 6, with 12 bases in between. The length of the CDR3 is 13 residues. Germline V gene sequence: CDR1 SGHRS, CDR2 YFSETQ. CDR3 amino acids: CASTRNDPGELFF. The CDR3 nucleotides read TGCGCCAGCACCAGAAACGATCCCGGGGAGCTGTTTTTT. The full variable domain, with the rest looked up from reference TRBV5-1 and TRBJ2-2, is KAGVTQTPRYLIKTRGQQVTLSCSPISGHRSVSWYQQTPGQGLQFLFEYFSETQRNKGNFPGRFSGRQFSNSRSEMNVSTLELGDSALYLCASTRNDPGELFFGEGSRLTVL.

The CDR3 DNA follows: TGTGCCAGCCGCGGGTCCCTTACCTACGAGCAGTACTTC. This sequence encodes CASRGSLTYEQYF. The V gene is TRBV6-5, the J gene TRBJ2-7; D is perhaps TRBD2 (5 bases). CDR3 length equals 13 residues. Germline CDR1 is MNHEY and CDR2 is SVGAGI. V was cut by 8 bases and J by 2 bases, with 13 bases left in between.

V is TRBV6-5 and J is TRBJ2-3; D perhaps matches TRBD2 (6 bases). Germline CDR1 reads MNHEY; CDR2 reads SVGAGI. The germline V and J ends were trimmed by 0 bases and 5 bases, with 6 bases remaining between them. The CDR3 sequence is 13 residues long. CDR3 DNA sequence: TGTGCCAGCAGTTACTCCGGGGGAGATACGCAGTATTTT. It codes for CASSYSGGDTQYF.

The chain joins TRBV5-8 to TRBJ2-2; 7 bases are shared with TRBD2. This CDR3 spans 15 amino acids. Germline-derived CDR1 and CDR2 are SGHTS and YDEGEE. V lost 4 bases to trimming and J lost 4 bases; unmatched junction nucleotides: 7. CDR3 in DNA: TGTGCCAGCAGCCTGGCTAGGGAGGGCACCGGGGAGCTGTTTTTT. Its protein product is CASSLAREGTGELFF.

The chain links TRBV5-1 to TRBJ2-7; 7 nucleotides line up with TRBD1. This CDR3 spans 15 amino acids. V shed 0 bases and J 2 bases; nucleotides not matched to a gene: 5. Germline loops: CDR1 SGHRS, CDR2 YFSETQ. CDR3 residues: CASSLGPGQTYEQYF. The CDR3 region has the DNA TGCGCCAGCAGCTTGGGACCGGGACAGACCTACGAGCAGTACTTC. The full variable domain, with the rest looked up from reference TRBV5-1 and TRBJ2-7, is KAGVTQTPRYLIKTRGQQVTLSCSPISGHRSVSWYQQTPGQGLQFLFEYFSETQRNKGNFPGRFSGRQFSNSRSEMNVSTLELGDSALYLCASSLGPGQTYEQYFGPGTRLTVT.

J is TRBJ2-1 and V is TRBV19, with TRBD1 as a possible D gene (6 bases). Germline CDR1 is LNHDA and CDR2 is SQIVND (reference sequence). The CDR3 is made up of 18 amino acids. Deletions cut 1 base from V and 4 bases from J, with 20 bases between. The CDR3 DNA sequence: TGTGCCAGTAGTATAGCGTTTGGCCCAGGGGCGCGGTACAATGAGCAGTTCTTC. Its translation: CASSIAFGPGARYNEQFF.

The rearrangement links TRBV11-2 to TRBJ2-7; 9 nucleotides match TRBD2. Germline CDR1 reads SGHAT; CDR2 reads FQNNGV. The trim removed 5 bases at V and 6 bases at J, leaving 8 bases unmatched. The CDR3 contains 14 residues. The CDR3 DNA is TGTGCCAGCAGCACCTCTAGCGGGGTCGGCGAGCAGTACGTC. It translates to CASSTSSGVGEQYV.

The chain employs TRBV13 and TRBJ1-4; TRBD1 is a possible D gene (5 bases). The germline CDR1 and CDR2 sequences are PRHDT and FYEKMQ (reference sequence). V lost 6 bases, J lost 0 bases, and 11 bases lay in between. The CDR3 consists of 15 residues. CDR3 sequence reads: CASSRGMATNEKLFF. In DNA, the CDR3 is TGTGCCAGCAGTCGGGGGATGGCAACTAATGAAAAACTGTTTTTT.